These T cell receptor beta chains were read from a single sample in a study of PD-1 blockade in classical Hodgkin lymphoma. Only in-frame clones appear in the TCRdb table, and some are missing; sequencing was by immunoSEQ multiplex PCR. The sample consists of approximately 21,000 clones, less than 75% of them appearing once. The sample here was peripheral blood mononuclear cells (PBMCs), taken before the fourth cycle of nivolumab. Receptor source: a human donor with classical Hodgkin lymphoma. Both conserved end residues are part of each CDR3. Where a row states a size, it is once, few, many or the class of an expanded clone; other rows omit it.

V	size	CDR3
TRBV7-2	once	CASSLQGLSVGETQYF
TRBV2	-	CASSEALQGEKLFF
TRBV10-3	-	CAISGRDTEAFF
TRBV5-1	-	CVSSFQGLGTEAFF
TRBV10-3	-	CAISSVNTGELFF
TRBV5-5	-	CASSISGLAVYEQYF
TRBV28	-	CASSLTSGPGTQYF
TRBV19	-	CASSIDPAGTYNEQFF
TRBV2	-	CASSPMAAGGGEKLFF
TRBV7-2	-	CASSANRQSASQYF
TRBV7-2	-	CASSSGLAGGLTDTQYF
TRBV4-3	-	CASSQAWTKDIQYF
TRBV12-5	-	CASGLSFSGANVLTF
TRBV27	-	CASSFSGNSYEQYF
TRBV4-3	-	CASSQDSAGSGDTQYF
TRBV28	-	CASREGQGIRETQYF